This T cell receptor beta chain is drawn from a study of blood T cell repertoires in COVID-19. Overall study: Samples came from the United States, Italy and Spain, spanning acute and convalescent COVID-19. Sample material is recorded as cDNA or gDNA derived from T cells, B-cell-depleted T cells, or PBMCs.

CDR3 size: 18 residues. With V trimmed by 2 bases and J by 9 bases, 18 bases remained unmatched. As processed by the authors: Reference gene primer amplification gave nucleated cell count estimates. The repertoire was sequenced with immunoSEQ multiplex PCR; TCRdb's copy has only in-frame clones and lacks some. V and J calls and clone size are those listed in that table; D and trimming were worked out from the DNA. This table has 150,000 or so clones, roughly 89% appearing once. This chain joins TRBV5-3 and TRBJ2-1; 9 bases match TRBD2. TRBV5-3 belongs to the ORF category, with a function that is uncertain. This TCR came from a man aged 60 to 75 with active or convalescent COVID-19. Specimen: peripheral blood. CDR3 sequence reads: CARSLCMREGPGVGEQFF. As DNA, the CDR3 is TGTGCCAGAAGCTTATGTATGCGGGAGGGCCCAGGTGTTGGTGAGCAGTTCTTC.